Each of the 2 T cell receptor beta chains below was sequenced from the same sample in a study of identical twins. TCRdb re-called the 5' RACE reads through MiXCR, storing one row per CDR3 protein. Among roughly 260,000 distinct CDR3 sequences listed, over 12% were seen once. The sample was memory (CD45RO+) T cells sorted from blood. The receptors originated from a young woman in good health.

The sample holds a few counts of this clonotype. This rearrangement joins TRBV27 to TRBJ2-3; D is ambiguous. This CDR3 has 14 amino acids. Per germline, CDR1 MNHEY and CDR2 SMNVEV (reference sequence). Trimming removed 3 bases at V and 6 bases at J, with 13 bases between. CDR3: CASSFSPFGDTQYF. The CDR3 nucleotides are TGTGCCAGCAGTTTTTCGCCCTTCGGGGATACGCAGTATTTT.

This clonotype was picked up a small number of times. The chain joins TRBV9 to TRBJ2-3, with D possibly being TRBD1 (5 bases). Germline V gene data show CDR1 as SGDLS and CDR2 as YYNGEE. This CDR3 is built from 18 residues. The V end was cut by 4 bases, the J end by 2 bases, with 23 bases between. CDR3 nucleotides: TGTGCCAGCAGCCTCCGGGCAGGTGTGGCAGGGTTCACAGATACGCAGTATTTT. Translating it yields CASSLRAGVAGFTDTQYF.